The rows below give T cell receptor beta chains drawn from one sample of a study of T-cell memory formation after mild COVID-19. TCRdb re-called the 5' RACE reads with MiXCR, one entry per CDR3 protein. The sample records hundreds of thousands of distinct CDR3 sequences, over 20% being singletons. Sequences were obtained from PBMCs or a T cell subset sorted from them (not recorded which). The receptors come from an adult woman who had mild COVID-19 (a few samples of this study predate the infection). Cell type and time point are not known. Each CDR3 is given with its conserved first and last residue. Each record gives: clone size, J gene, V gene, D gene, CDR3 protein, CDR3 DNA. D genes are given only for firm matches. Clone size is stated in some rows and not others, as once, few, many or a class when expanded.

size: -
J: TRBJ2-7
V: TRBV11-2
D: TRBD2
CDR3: CASSYPTWGGVEQYF
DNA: TGTGCCAGCAGCTATCCGACCTGGGGAGGGGTCGAGCAGTACTTC

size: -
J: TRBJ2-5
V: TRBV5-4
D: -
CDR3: CASRRGGGETQYF
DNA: TGTGCCAGCAGGCGAGGGGGGGGAGAGACCCAGTACTTC

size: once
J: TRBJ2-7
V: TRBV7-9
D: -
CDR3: CASSSPRTVSYEQYF
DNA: TGTGCCAGCAGCTCTCCTCGGACGGTCTCCTACGAGCAGTACTTC

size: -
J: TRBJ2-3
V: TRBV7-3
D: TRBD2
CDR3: CASSRRTSGADTQYF
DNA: TGTGCCAGCAGCCGCCGGACTAGCGGGGCAGATACGCAGTATTTT

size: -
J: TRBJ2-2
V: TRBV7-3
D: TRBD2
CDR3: CASSLLAGGPGELFF
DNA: TGTGCCAGCAGCTTACTAGCGGGGGGGCCCGGGGAGCTGTTTTTT

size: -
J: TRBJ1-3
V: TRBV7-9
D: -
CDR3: CASILGNTIYF
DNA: TGTGCCAGCATCCTAGGAAACACCATATATTTT

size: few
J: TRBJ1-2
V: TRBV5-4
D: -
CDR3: CASSFTGTRGYTF
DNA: TGTGCCAGCAGCTTTACAGGGACGCGCGGCTACACCTTC

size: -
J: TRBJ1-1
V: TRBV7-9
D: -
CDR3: CASTNDREAFF
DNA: TGTGCCAGCACCAATGACAGAGAAGCTTTCTTT

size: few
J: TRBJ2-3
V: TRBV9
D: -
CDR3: CASSVAGEITDTQYF
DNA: TGTGCCAGCAGCGTAGCGGGGGAGATCACAGATACGCAGTATTTT

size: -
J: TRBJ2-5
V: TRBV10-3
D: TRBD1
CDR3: CAIRGQGTATQYF
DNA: TGTGCCATCAGAGGACAGGGAACGGCGACCCAGTACTTC

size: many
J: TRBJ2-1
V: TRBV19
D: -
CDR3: CASSQTEINEQFF
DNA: TGTGCCAGTAGCCAGACAGAAATCAATGAGCAGTTCTTC

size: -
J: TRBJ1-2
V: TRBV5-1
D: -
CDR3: CASSLAGREVYGYTF
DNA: TGCGCCAGCAGCTTGGCCGGCCGGGAGGTCTATGGCTACACCTTC

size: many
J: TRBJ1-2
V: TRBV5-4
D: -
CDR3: CASSLGGSYGYTF
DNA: TGTGCCAGCAGTTTGGGGGGGAGTTATGGCTACACCTTC

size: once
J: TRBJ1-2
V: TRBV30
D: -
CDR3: CAWSGTEYGYTF
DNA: TGTGCCTGGAGCGGGACGGAGTATGGCTACACCTTC

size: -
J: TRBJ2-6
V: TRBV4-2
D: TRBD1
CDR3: CASSQGQGAGSGANVLTF
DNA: TGTGCCAGCAGCCAGGGACAGGGGGCGGGTTCTGGGGCCAACGTCCTGACTTTC

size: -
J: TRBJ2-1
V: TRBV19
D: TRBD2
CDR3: CASSIFSYLGLAVDAVHNEQFF
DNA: TGTGCCAGTAGTATCTTCTCCTACTTGGGACTAGCGGTCGATGCTGTGCACAATGAGCAGTTCTTC

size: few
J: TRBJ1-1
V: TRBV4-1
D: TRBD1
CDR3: CASSQDRIGTGGSRAFF
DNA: TGCGCCAGCAGCCAAGACCGTATCGGGACAGGGGGCTCTCGGGCTTTCTTT

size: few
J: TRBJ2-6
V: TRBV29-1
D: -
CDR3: CSVALRSGANVLTF
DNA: TGCAGCGTCGCCCTCAGATCTGGGGCCAACGTCCTGACTTTC

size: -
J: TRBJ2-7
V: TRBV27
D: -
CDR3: CASREAGDYEQYF
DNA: TGTGCCAGCAGAGAAGCCGGGGACTACGAGCAGTACTTC

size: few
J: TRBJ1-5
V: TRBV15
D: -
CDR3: CATSRGAPLAQPQHF
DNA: TGTGCCACCAGCAGAGGGGCCCCCCTAGCCCAGCCCCAGCATTTT

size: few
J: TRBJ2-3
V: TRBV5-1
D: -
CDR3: CASSALGQGGDTQYF
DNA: TGCGCCAGCAGCGCCCTGGGGCAGGGAGGAGATACGCAGTATTTT

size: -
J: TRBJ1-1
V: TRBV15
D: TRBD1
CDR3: CATSREGGAHTEAFF
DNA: TGTGCCACCAGCAGAGAAGGGGGCGCCCACACTGAAGCTTTCTTT

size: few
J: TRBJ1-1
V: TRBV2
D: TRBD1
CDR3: CASSFGQGTEAFF
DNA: TGTGCCAGCAGCTTCGGACAGGGCACTGAAGCTTTCTTT

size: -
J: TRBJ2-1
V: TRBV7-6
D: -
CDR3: CASSLGGGQRRGEHFF
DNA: TGTGCCAGCAGCTTAGGCGGGGGACAGCGGAGGGGTGAGCATTTCTTC

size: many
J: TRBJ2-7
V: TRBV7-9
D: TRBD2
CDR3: CASVSREDAYEQYF
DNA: TGTGCCAGCGTTAGCCGGGAGGACGCTTACGAGCAGTACTTC

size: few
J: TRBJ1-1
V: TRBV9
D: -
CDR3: CASSVAEWPLEAFF
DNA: TGTGCCAGCAGCGTAGCAGAGTGGCCCCTTGAAGCTTTCTTT

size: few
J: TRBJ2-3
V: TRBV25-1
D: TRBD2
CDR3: CASSEGAGGTYTQYF
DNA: TGTGCCAGCAGTGAAGGGGCGGGGGGAACTTATACGCAGTATTTT

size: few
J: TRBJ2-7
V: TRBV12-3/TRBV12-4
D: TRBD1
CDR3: CASSSGQGVDEQYF
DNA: TGTGCCAGCAGTAGCGGACAGGGCGTTGACGAGCAGTACTTC

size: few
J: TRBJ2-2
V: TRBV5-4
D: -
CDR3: CASSLGLRGNGELFF
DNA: TGTGCCAGCAGCTTGGGACTCCGGGGGAACGGGGAGCTGTTTTTT

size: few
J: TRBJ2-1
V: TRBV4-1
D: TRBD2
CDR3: CASSPWEGDNEQFF
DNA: TGCGCCAGCTCCCCGTGGGAGGGAGACAATGAGCAGTTCTTC

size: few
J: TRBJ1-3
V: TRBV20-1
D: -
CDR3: CSAASARGISGNTIYF
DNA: TGCAGTGCCGCATCAGCCAGGGGAATCTCTGGAAACACCATATATTTT

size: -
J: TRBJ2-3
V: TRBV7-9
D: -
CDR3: CASSSGFSTDTQYF
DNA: TGTGCCAGCAGCTCCGGATTTAGCACAGATACGCAGTATTTT

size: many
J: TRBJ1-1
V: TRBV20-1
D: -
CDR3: CSAKDSFNTEAFF
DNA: TGCAGTGCCAAGGACAGTTTCAACACTGAAGCTTTCTTT

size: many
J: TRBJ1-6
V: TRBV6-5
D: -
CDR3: CASSYSNSPLHF
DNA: TGTGCCAGCAGTTACTCGAACTCACCCCTCCACTTT

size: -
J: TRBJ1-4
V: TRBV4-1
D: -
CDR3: CASRPGYNEKLFF
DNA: TGCGCCAGTCGGCCGGGATATAATGAAAAACTGTTTTTT

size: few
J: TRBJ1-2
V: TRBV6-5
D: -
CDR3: CASSYSPTGLYGYTF
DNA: TGTGCCAGCAGTTACTCACCGACAGGTCTCTATGGCTACACCTTC

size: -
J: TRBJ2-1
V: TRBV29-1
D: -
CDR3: CSGGTGSGNEQFF
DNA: TGCAGCGGGGGGACTGGGTCAGGTAATGAGCAGTTCTTC

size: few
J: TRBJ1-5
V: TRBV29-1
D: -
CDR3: CSVAGTTQHF
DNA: TGCAGCGTGGCGGGGACAACGCAGCATTTT

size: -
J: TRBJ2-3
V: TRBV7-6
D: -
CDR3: CASSVQGPSTDTQYF
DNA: TGTGCCAGCAGCGTACAGGGTCCTAGCACAGATACGCAGTATTTT